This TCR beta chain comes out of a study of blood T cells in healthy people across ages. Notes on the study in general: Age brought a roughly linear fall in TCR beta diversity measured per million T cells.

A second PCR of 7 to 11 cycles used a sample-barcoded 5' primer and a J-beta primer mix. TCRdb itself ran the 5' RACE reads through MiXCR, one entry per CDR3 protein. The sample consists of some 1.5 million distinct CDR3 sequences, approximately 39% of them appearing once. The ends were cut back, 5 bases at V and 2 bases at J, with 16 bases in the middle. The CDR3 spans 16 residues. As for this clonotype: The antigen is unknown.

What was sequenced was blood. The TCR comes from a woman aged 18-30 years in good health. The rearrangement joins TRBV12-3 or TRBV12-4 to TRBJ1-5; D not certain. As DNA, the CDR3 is TGTGCCAGCAGTCCCTTTGGTAGGAGCGGCAATCAGCCCCAGCATTTT. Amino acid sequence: CASSPFGRSGNQPQHF.